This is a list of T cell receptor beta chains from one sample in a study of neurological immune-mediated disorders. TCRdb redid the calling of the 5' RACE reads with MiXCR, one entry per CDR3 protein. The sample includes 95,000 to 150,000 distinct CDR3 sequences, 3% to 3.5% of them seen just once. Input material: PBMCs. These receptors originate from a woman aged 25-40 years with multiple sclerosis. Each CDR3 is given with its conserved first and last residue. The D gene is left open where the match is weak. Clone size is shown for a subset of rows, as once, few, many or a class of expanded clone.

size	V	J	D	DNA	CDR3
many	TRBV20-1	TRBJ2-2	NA	TGCAGTGCTAGAGATCGAGGGGGCACCGGGGAGCTGTTTTTT	CSARDRGGTGELFF
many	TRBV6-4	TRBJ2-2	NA	TGTGCCAGCAGTGAGGACGGGGCCAACACCGGGGAGCTGTTTTTT	CASSEDGANTGELFF
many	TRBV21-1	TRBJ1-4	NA	TGTGCCAGCAGCAAATGGCGGGCCGACAGGGCAACTAATGAAAAACTGTTTTTT	CASSKWRADRATNEKLFF
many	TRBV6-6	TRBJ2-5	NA	TGTGCCAGCAGTTACTCGACAGGTAGAGGGGGTGAGACCCAGTACTTC	CASSYSTGRGGETQYF
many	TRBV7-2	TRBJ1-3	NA	TGTGCCAGCAGCTTAGTGACGGAATCTGGAAACACCATATATTTT	CASSLVTESGNTIYF
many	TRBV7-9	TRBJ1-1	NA	TGTGCCAGCAGCCCCGTACCTCCTCGGTCGGGCACTGAAGCTTTCTTT	CASSPVPPRSGTEAFF
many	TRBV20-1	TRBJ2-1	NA	TGCAGTGCTAAAACTATGATCGGTGAGCAGTTCTTC	CSAKTMIGEQFF
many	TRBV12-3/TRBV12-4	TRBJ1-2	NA	TGTGCCAGCAGTACAGGGTTCCACCGCTACACCTTC	CASSTGFHRYTF
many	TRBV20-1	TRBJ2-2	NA	TGCAGTGCTCAGGGACCGGGGACCGGGGAGCTGTTTTTT	CSAQGPGTGELFF
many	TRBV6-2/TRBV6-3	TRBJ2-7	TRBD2	TGTGCCAGCAGAATGGGACTAGCGGGAGGCCACAATAAACTCTACGAGCAGTACTTC	CASRMGLAGGHNKLYEQYF
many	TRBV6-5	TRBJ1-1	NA	TGTGCCAGCAGTTGGGGTCAGAACACTGAAGCTTTCTTT	CASSWGQNTEAFF
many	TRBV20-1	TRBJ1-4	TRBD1	TGCAGTGCTTCGGACAGGGTAACTGAAAAACTGTTTTTT	CSASDRVTEKLFF
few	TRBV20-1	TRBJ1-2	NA	TGCAGTGCTAGAGGTTCGGACAGCGATAACTATGGCTACACCTTC	CSARGSDSDNYGYTF
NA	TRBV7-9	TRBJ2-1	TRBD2	TGTGCCAGCAGCTTACCAGCGGGAGGGAACAATGAGCAGCTCTTC	CASSLPAGGNNEQLF